These 20 T cell receptor beta chains were all obtained from the same sample, sequenced in a study of blood T cell repertoires in COVID-19. Some clones are missing from TCRdb's copy, which holds only in-frame ones; the method was immunoSEQ multiplex PCR. The sample contains about 190,000 clones, around 80% of which appear only once. The specimen was peripheral blood. All receptors come from a woman in her 50s with acute or convalescent COVID-19.

This chain joins TRBV5-5 and TRBJ1-4; 8 nucleotides agree with TRBD1. Germline V gene data show CDR1 as SGHKS and CDR2 as YYEKEE (reference sequence). This CDR3 has 14 amino acids. Trimming cost V 7 bases and J 8 bases; bases outside gene matches: 10. CDR3 loop: CASESGDRGEKLFF. The CDR3 DNA is TGTGCCAGCGAAAGTGGAGACAGGGGAGAAAAACTGTTTTTT.

The rearrangement uses TRBV20-1 and TRBJ1-6; no firm D call. Deletions cut 3 bases from V and 9 bases from J, with 12 bases between. CDR1 is DFQATT and CDR2 is SNEGSKA in the germline V gene (reference sequence). This CDR3 has 13 residues. The DNA for the CDR3 is TGCAGTGCTAGTCCCGCCCAGGCTTCACCCCTCCACTTT. Translating gives CSASPAQASPLHF.

The chain recombines TRBV3-1 (or the pseudogene TRBV3-2) with TRBJ2-3, with TRBD1 matching 7 bases. The germline CDR1 and CDR2 sequences are LGHDT and YNNKEL (reference sequence). The CDR3 sequence is 14 residues long. With 3 bases clipped from V and 1 base from J, the junction kept 1 base outside the gene matches. The CDR3 nucleotides are TGTGCCAGCAGCCATACAGGGGGCACAGATACGCAGTATTTT. It codes for CASSHTGGTDTQYF.

The chain links TRBV10-1 to TRBJ2-7, with D maybe TRBD2 (5 bases). V lost 2 bases to trimming and J lost 2 bases, with 13 bases between them. This CDR3 spans 15 amino acids. Germline values: CDR1 WNHNN, CDR2 SYGVQD (reference sequence). The chain's CDR3 is CASSEGLAPPYEQYF. The CDR3, as DNA: TGCGCCAGCAGTGAGGGGCTAGCACCCCCCTACGAGCAGTACTTC.

The J gene is TRBJ2-7, the V gene TRBV7-2, with 8 bases lining up with TRBD1. The J segment lost 6 bases and the V segment lost 1 base, leaving 5 bases of the junction unmatched. This CDR3 has 14 residues. Germline values: CDR1 SGHTA, CDR2 FQGNSA. The CDR3, as DNA: TGTGCCAGCAGCTTAGGGGACAGGCTGACCGAGCAGTACTTC. Translating it yields CASSLGDRLTEQYF.

V gene TRBV25-1 combines with J gene TRBJ1-4; 9 bases are a match to TRBD1. This CDR3 spans 15 amino acids. With V trimmed by 1 base and J by 8 bases, 5 bases remained unmatched. Germline CDR1 and CDR2: MGHDK and SYGVNS. The CDR3 spells CASSESDRGREKLFF. The CDR3, as DNA: TGTGCCAGCAGTGAATCGGACAGGGGCCGGGAAAAACTGTTTTTT.

The V call is TRBV30, the J call TRBJ1-4, with D possibly being TRBD1 (6 bases). The V end lost 5 bases, the J end lost 14 bases, and 12 bases lay between the germline ends. Germline V gene data show CDR1 as GTSNPN and CDR2 as SVGIG (reference sequence). The CDR3 is 10 residues long. CDR3 sequence: CAWGRTALFF. DNA of the CDR3: TGTGCCTGGGGCCGGACAGCGCTGTTTTTT.

The chain is built from TRBV19 and TRBJ2-7; 10 nucleotides line up with TRBD1. Losses at the gene ends were 5 bases for V and 2 bases for J; bases not matched to a gene: 3. The CDR3 has 14 residues. Germline V CDR1 and CDR2: LNHDA, SQIVND (reference sequence). The chain's CDR3 is CASSGTGVTYEQYF. The CDR3 DNA sequence: TGTGCCAGTAGTGGGACAGGGGTAACCTACGAGCAGTACTTC.

The chain joins TRBV4-1 to TRBJ2-1, with 10 bases identical to TRBD2. Trimming cost V 4 bases and J 2 bases; bases outside gene matches: 8. Germline V gene sequence: CDR1 MGHRA, CDR2 YSYEKL. This CDR3 comprises 17 residues. CDR3 protein: CASSPSLAGAPYNEQFF. In DNA, the CDR3 is TGCGCCAGCAGCCCTAGTCTAGCGGGGGCACCCTACAATGAGCAGTTCTTC.

This clone showed up just a few times. The chain is built from TRBV10-3 and TRBJ2-7; weak D call: TRBD1 (6 bases). This CDR3 is 12 amino acids long. The V end lost 9 bases, the J end lost 1 base, and 10 bases lay between the germline ends. Germline V gene lookup returns CDR1 ENHRY and CDR2 SYGVKD. The CDR3 region has the DNA TGTGCCATATCCGGACAGTCCTACGAGCAGTACTTC. This encodes CAISGQSYEQYF.

The gene calls are TRBV29-1 and TRBJ2-7, with 9 nucleotides matching TRBD1. CDR3 size: 12 residues. Germline V gene data show CDR1 as SQVTM and CDR2 as ANQGSEA. V shed 7 bases and J 3 bases; nucleotides not matched to a gene: 4. CDR3 DNA: TGCAGCGGACAGGGGGTCAGCTACGAGCAGTACTTC. Translating gives CSGQGVSYEQYF.

V usage is TRBV9 and J usage is TRBJ1-2, with D perhaps matching TRBD1 (6 bases). The CDR3 totals 14 residues. Germline V lookup: CDR1 SGDLS, CDR2 YYNGEE. V shed 3 bases and J shed 4 bases, with 13 bases lying between them. The CDR3 DNA is TGTGCCAGCAGCGAGGACAGCTCCTTCTATGGCTACACCTTC. This gives the protein CASSEDSSFYGYTF.

The sample holds a few counts of this clone. The rearrangement links TRBV21-1 to TRBJ1-5; the table gives TRBD1 as D, unverified against the DNA. TRBV21-1 is a pseudogene segment. There are 16 residues in the CDR3. The CDR3 spells CASSKSSSGDNQPQHF. In DNA form, the CDR3 reads TGTGCCAGCAGCAAAAGCTCTTCAGGGGACAATCAGCCCCAGCATTTT.

This clone was detected only a few times. This chain connects TRBV19 to TRBJ2-1; D remains ambiguous. The CDR3 runs to 11 residues. Germline values: CDR1 LNHDA, CDR2 SQIVND (reference sequence). Deletions cut 4 bases from V and 4 bases from J, with 2 bases between. CDR3 residues: CASSTYNEQFF. The CDR3 DNA reads as TGTGCCAGTAGTACATACAATGAGCAGTTCTTC.

The V call is TRBV30, the J call TRBJ1-4; 7 bases fit TRBD1. Trimming removed 8 bases from V and 0 bases from J; junction bases left unmatched: 9. This CDR3 has 15 residues. CDR1 is GTSNPN and CDR2 is SVGIG in the germline V gene (reference sequence). CDR3 coding DNA: TGTGCCGCAACAGGGGCTTCTGCAACTAATGAAAAACTGTTTTTT. Translation: CAATGASATNEKLFF.

This clone was picked up one time. The chain couples TRBV7-8 to TRBJ2-1, with 9 positions matching TRBD2. Trimming took 4 bases from V and 9 from J; bases not matched to a gene: 10. CDR1 and CDR2 (germline): SGHVS, FQNEAQ. The CDR3 runs 15 residues. CDR3 bases: TGTGCCAGCAGCTCTACCGGGACTAGCTTCTTTGAGCAGTTCTTC. This sequence encodes CASSSTGTSFFEQFF.

This sequence joins TRBV10-2 and TRBJ1-4, with 7 bases identical to TRBD1. Looked up from germline, CDR1 is WSHSY and CDR2 is SAAADI. The V and J ends lost 4 bases and 0 bases, in that order; junction bases with no gene match: 11. The CDR3 consists of 18 residues. The CDR3 nucleotides read TGCGCCAGCAGTGGCCACCGGGACAGCTCTGCAACTAATGAAAAACTGTTTTTT. It specifies CASSGHRDSSATNEKLFF.

The chain recombines TRBV28 with TRBJ1-2; 7 positions agree with TRBD1. The CDR3 totals 14 residues. The germline gives CDR1 MDHEN, CDR2 SYDVKM. Trimming cost V 6 bases and J 4 bases; bases outside gene matches: 8. CDR3 in amino acids: CASRLTGSGYGYTF. CDR3 sequence (DNA): TGTGCCAGCAGACTGACAGGGTCCGGCTATGGCTACACCTTC.

The chain employs TRBV9 and TRBJ2-5, with D uncertain. Between the trimmed V and J ends, which lost 3 bases and 4 bases, there was a span of 10 bases. CDR3 size: 13 residues. In germline, CDR1 is SGDLS, CDR2 YYNGEE. This chain's CDR3 is CASSASRGETQYF. The CDR3 coding sequence is TGTGCCAGCAGCGCGTCTAGAGGAGAGACCCAGTACTTC.

The chain joins TRBV6-5 to TRBJ2-2; 8 positions match TRBD2. This CDR3 is built from 15 residues. The germline gives CDR1 MNHEY, CDR2 SVGAGI. Unmatched junction bases numbered 6, after V lost 7 bases and J lost 2 bases. CDR3 bases: TGTGCCAGCAAGACACTAGCGGAAAACACCGGGGAGCTGTTTTTT. Amino acid sequence: CASKTLAENTGELFF.